This TCR beta chain was documented in a study of T-cell reconstitution after alpha-beta-depleted transplantation in children. Unique molecular identifiers tagged the TCRbeta library. Using its own MiXCR run on the PCR reads, TCRdb lists one record per CDR3 protein. The table shows about 980,000 distinct CDR3 sequences, with around 30% occurring only once. Germline V gene sequence: CDR1 MNHEY, CDR2 SMNVEV (reference sequence). The germline V and J ends were trimmed by 2 bases and 6 bases, with 13 bases remaining between them. The CDR3 is 14 amino acids. V is TRBV27 and J is TRBJ1-1, with a tentative D call TRBD1 (6 bases). The sequencing here drew on PBMCs, mostly from graft donor cells, taken 360 days after TCRalphabeta/CD19-depleted stem cell transplant. This sequence was found in a boy in the first two years of life who had a stem cell transplant for SCID, so the T cells may come from the graft donor. The CDR3 loop is CASSLLQGKSEAFF. The CDR3 DNA reads as TGTGCCAGCAGTTTACTACAGGGCAAGTCTGAAGCTTTCTTT.